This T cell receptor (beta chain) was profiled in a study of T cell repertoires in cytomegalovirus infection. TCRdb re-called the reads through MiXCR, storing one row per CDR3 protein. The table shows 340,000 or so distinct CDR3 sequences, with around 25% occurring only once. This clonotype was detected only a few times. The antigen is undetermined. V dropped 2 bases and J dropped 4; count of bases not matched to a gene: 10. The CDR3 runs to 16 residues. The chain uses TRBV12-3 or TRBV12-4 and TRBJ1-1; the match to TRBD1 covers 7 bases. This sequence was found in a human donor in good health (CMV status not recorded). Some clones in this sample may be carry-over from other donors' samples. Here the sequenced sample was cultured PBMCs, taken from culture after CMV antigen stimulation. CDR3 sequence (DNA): TGTGCCAGCAGTTTAAGGATGGGGGCAGGGGGCACTGAAGCTTTCTTT. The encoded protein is CASSLRMGAGGTEAFF.